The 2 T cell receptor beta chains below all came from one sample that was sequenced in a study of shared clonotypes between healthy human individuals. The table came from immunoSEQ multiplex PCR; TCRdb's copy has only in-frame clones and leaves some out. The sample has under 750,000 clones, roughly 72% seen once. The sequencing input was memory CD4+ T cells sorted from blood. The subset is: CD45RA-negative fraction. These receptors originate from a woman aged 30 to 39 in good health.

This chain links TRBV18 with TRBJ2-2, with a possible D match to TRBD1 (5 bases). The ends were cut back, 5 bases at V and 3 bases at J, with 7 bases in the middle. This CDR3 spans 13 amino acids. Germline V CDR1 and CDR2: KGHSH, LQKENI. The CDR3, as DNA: TGTGCCAGCTCAACCAGGGACACCGGGGAGCTGTTTTTT. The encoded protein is CASSTRDTGELFF.

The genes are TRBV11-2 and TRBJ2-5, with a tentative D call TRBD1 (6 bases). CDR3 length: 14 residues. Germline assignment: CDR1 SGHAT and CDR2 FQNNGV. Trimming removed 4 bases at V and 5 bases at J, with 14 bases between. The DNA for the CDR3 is TGTGCCAGCAGCTCAGGGGTTGGAATTGAGACCCAGTACTTC. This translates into CASSSGVGIETQYF. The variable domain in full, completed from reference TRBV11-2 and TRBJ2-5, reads EAGVAQSPRYKIIEKRQSVAFWCNPISGHATLYWYQQILGQGPKLLIQFQNNGVVDDSQLPKDRFSAERLKGVDSTLKIQPAKLEDSAVYLCASSSGVGIETQYFGPGTRLLVL.